The T cell receptor (beta chain) under discussion was sequenced for a study of T-cell memory formation after mild COVID-19. MiXCR was run by TCRdb on the 5' RACE reads, yielding one entry per CDR3 protein. In the table there are hundreds of thousands of distinct CDR3 sequences, approximately 29% of which are singletons. This clonotype showed up just a few times. From germline, CDR1 is SGHVS and CDR2 FQNEAQ. This CDR3 spans 13 amino acids. V trimming: 6 bases; J trimming: 4 bases; junction bases outside the gene matches: 6. The V and J genes are TRBV7-8 and TRBJ2-7; 7 nucleotides match TRBD1. The origin of this receptor is an adult woman who had mild COVID-19 (a few samples of this study predate the infection). Cell type and time point are not known. Sequencing was done on a sample of PBMCs or a T cell subset sorted from them (not recorded which). The CDR3 loop reads CASSSARGYEQYF. The CDR3 bases are TGTGCCAGCAGTTCGGCCAGGGGGTACGAGCAGTACTTC.